This T cell receptor (beta chain) was retrieved from a study of human T cells and chemical hapten exposure. In its sample, this clonotype was seen a few times. Described time point: healthy volunteer bleed at 2 weeks. The starting material, unfractionated whole blood, was used for total RNA extraction. Trimming removed 1 base from V and 6 bases from J, with 12 bases in between. The germline gives CDR1 SGHAT, CDR2 FQNNGV. This CDR3 is built from 14 residues. Single cDNA molecules in the library carried unique molecular identifiers attached during preparation. TCRdb fed the RACE reads into MiXCR, producing one record per CDR3 protein. The sample consists of some 120,000 distinct CDR3 sequences, more than 7.5% of them appearing once.

The J gene is TRBJ1-2, the V gene TRBV11-2; TRBD1 might be the D (5 bases). The receptor was isolated from a male donor in good health. Some clones in this sample may be carry-over from other donors' samples. The sample comprised whole blood. DNA of the CDR3: TGTGCCAGCAGCTTAGTCCAGGACAAAAATGGCTACACCTTC. Protein product: CASSLVQDKNGYTF.